This entry is about one T cell receptor beta chain. Study members were between 18 and 89 years old and lived in approximately 25 US regions. Cohort 3 recovered donors had two negative PCRs, clearance, or symptom resolution. The data belong to a study of blood T cell repertoires in COVID-19. For the study at large: Collection of acute and convalescent COVID-19 samples took place in the United States, Italy and Spain.

The V gene end was trimmed by 0 bases and the J gene end by 4 bases; junction bases not matched to a gene: 3. This CDR3 contains 14 residues. Germline lookup yields CDR1 LNHNV and CDR2 YYDKDF (reference sequence). Source study methods: Using reference gene primer amplification, nucleated cell counts were estimated. Measured with immunoSEQ multiplex PCR; TCRdb has only the in-frame clones, and not every one. Clonal size and the V and J genes are those of that table, whereas D and trimming came from the DNA. Here the sample spans about 130,000 clones, 86% being singletons. The J gene is TRBJ2-7, the V gene TRBV15; 7 positions match TRBD1. The specimen sequenced was PBMCs or T cells enriched from blood (not recorded which). The receptor was isolated from a woman between 50 and 59 years old who had recovered from COVID-19. The CDR3 DNA is TGTGCCACCAGCAGAGACAGGGGGAGTTACGAGCAGTACTTC. This encodes CATSRDRGSYEQYF.